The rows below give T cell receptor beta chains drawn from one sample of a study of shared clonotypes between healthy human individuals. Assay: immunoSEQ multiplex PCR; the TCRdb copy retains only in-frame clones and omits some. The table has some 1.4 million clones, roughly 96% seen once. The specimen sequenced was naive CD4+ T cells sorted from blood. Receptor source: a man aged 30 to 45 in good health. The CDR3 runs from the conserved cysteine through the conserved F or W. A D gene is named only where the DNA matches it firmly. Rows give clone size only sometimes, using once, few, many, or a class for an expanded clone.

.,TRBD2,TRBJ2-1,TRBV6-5,CASSYFERGGSVRFF,TGTGCCAGCAGTTACTTCGAAAGGGGCGGGAGTGTAAGATTCTTC
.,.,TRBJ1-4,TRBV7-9,CASSLSGGSDEKLFF,TGTGCCAGCAGCTTAAGTGGGGGCTCAGATGAAAAACTGTTTTTT
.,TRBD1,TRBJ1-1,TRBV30,CAATGGGTEAFF,TGTGCGGCAACAGGGGGGGGTACTGAAGCTTTCTTT
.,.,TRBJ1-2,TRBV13,CASSLGRGSNYGYTF,TGTGCCAGCAGCTTAGGGCGAGGGTCTAACTATGGCTACACCTTC
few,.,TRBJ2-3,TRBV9,CASSVADTQYF,TGTGCCAGCAGCGTAGCAGATACGCAGTATTTT
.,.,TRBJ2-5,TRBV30,CAWSPGLGETQYF,TGTGCCTGGAGCCCGGGACTCGGAGAGACCCAGTACTTC
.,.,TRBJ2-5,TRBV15,CATRLGETQYF,TGTGCCACCCGATTGGGAGAGACCCAGTACTTC
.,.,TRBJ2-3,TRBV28,CASSYLGTPSADTQYF,TGTGCCAGCAGTTATTTAGGGACTCCCTCCGCAGATACGCAGTATTTT
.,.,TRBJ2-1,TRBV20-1,CSAGGRGEQFF,TGCAGTGCGGGCGGAAGGGGTGAGCAGTTCTTC
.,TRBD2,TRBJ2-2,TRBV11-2,CASSFGGSGQGELFF,TGTGCCAGCAGCTTTGGCGGGAGTGGCCAAGGGGAGCTGTTTTTT
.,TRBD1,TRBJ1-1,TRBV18,CASSTGGGAFF,TGTGCCAGCTCAACAGGGGGCGGGGCTTTCTTT
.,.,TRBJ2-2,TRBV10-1,CASSESGTGELFF,TGCGCCAGCAGTGAGTCGGGAACCGGGGAGCTGTTTTTT
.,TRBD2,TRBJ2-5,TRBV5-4,CASSSLAGLQETQYF,TGTGCCAGCAGCTCACTAGCGGGATTGCAAGAGACCCAGTACTTC
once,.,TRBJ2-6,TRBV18,CASSPLRQSGANVLTF,TGTGCCAGCTCACCCTTACGGCAGTCTGGGGCCAACGTCCTGACTTTC
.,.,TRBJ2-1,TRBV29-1,CSGKGHRKYNEQFF,TGCAGCGGGAAGGGACACAGGAAGTACAATGAGCAGTTCTTC
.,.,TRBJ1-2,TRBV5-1,CASSPTQGSYGYTF,TGCGCCAGCAGCCCAACACAGGGTAGCTATGGCTACACCTTC
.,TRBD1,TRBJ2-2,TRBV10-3,CAIRAGQGDTGELFF,TGTGCCATCAGAGCGGGACAGGGGGATACCGGGGAGCTGTTTTTT
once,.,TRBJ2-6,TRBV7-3,CASSKQGSGANVLTF,TGTGCCAGCAGCAAACAGGGTTCTGGGGCCAACGTCCTGACTTTC
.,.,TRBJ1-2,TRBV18,CASSPPDLRGYTF,TGTGCCAGCTCACCACCTGACTTGCGGGGCTACACCTTC
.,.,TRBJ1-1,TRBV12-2,CASRLGLNTEAFF,TGTGCAAGTCGCCTTGGATTGAACACTGAAGCTTTCTTT
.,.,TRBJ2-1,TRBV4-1,CASSQDKTPYNEQFF,TGCGCCAGCAGCCAAGATAAGACTCCCTACAATGAGCAGTTCTTC
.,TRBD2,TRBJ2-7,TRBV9,CASSVSASGSSEQYF,TGTGCCAGCAGCGTAAGTGCTAGCGGGAGTTCCGAGCAGTACTTC
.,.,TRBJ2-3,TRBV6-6,CASSPTGTTTDTQYF,TGTGCCAGCAGCCCCACAGGGACCACCACAGATACGCAGTATTTT
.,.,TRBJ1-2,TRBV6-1,CASSDRWGNGYTF,TGTGCCAGCAGTGACCGGTGGGGCAATGGCTACACCTTC
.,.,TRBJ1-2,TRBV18,CASSPYGAGENYGYTF,TGTGCCAGCTCACCATATGGCGCAGGGGAGAACTATGGCTACACCTTC
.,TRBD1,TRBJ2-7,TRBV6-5,CASSYSSGQGTHEQYF,TGTGCCAGCAGTTACTCTTCCGGACAGGGAACCCACGAGCAGTACTTC
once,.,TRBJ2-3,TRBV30,CAWSVEVRIHTDTQYF,TGTGCCTGGAGTGTAGAGGTGCGGATCCACACAGATACGCAGTATTTT
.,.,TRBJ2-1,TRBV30,CAWSVPYLSRILDEQFF,TGTGCCTGGAGTGTACCCTATCTTTCCCGGATCCTGGATGAGCAGTTCTTC
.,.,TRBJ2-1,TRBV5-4,CASSFYNEQFF,TGTGCCAGCAGCTTCTACAATGAGCAGTTCTTC
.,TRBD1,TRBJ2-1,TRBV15,CATSRGGTGLNEQFF,TGTGCCACCAGCAGGGGGGGGACAGGGCTCAATGAGCAGTTCTTC
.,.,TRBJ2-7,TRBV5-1,CASSFRPQGLKDEQYF,TGCGCCAGCAGCTTCCGACCCCAGGGGCTCAAGGACGAGCAGTACTTC
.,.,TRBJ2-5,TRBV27,CASSFGLPGSMQETQYF,TGTGCCAGCAGTTTTGGTCTTCCAGGGTCTATGCAAGAGACCCAGTACTTC
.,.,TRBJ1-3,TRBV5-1,CASSLGRPQDFSGNTIYF,TGCGCCAGCAGCTTGGGGAGGCCACAGGACTTTTCTGGAAACACCATATATTTT
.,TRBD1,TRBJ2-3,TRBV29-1,CSVEPTGKGTDTQYF,TGCAGCGTTGAACCGACAGGGAAGGGCACAGATACGCAGTATTTT
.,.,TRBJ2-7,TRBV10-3,CAISESISFQESYEQYF,TGTGCCATCAGTGAGTCCATAAGCTTCCAGGAGTCCTACGAGCAGTACTTC
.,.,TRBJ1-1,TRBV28,CASSQVISTEAFF,TGTGCCAGCAGTCAGGTAATCAGCACTGAAGCTTTCTTT
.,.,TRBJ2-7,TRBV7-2,CASSLAGGEAYEQYF,TGTGCCAGCAGCTTAGCAGGAGGGGAGGCCTACGAGCAGTACTTC
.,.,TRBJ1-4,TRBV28,CASSFGGQGEKLFF,TGTGCCAGCAGTTTTGGGGGGCAGGGTGAAAAACTGTTTTTT
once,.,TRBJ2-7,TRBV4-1,CASSPVYEAGTQEQYF,TGCGCCAGCAGCCCGGTGTACGAGGCCGGGACCCAAGAGCAGTACTTC
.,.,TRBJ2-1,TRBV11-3,CASSLESYNEQFF,TGTGCCAGCAGCTTAGAATCCTACAATGAGCAGTTCTTC
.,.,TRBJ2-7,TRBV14,CASSQGPGANYEQYF,TGTGCCAGCAGCCAAGGCCCAGGGGCTAACTACGAGCAGTACTTC
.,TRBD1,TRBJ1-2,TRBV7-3,CASSLVAGQGANTF,TGTGCCAGCAGCTTAGTAGCGGGACAGGGGGCGAACACCTTC
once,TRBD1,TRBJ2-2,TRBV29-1,CSATTGINTGELFF,TGCAGCGCTACGACAGGGATTAACACCGGGGAGCTGTTTTTT
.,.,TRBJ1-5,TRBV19,CASSTRVGARGNQPQHF,TGTGCCAGTAGCACGCGGGTTGGGGCACGGGGCAATCAGCCCCAGCATTTT
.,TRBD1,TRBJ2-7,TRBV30,CAWSVGQGASYEQYF,TGTGCCTGGAGTGTCGGTCAGGGGGCTTCCTACGAGCAGTACTTC
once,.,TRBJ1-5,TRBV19,CASSDTHNQPQHF,TGTGCCAGTTCGGACACACACAATCAGCCCCAGCATTTT
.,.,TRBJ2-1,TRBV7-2,CASSLKGGEQFF,TGTGCCAGCAGCTTGAAAGGGGGTGAGCAGTTCTTC
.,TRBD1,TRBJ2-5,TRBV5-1,CASTQTGKQETQYF,TGCGCCAGCACCCAGACAGGGAAACAAGAGACCCAGTACTTC
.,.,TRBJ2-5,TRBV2,CASSGSSQETQYF,TGTGCCAGCAGTGGGTCATCCCAAGAGACCCAGTACTTC
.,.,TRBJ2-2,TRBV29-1,CSGHSDTGELFF,TGCAGCGGCCACAGCGACACCGGGGAGCTGTTTTTT
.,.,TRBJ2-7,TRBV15,CATSRDLYGTASGEQYF,TGTGCCACCAGCAGAGATCTTTACGGGACGGCGAGCGGCGAGCAGTACTTC
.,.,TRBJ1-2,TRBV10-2,CASSSGRDYGYTF,TGCGCCAGCAGTTCAGGGAGAGACTATGGCTACACCTTC
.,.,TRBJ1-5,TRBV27,CASSHRGSQPQHF,TGTGCCAGCAGCCATCGGGGGAGTCAGCCCCAGCATTTT
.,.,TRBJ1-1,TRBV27,CASSFGAQGTEAFF,TGTGCCAGCAGTTTTGGGGCGCAGGGCACTGAAGCTTTCTTT
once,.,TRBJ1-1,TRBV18,CASSPGGFVTSNTEAFF,TGTGCCAGCTCACCGGGAGGGTTTGTGACGTCGAACACTGAAGCTTTCTTT
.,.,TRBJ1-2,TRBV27,CASSSLQGSSGYTF,TGTGCCAGCAGCTCCCTCCAGGGGTCAAGCGGCTACACCTTC
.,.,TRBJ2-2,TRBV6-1,CASTLHTGELFF,TGTGCCAGCACACTTCACACCGGGGAGCTGTTTTTT